This note documents a single T cell receptor (beta chain) sequence. This clonotype was counted many times. What this receptor recognizes is not known. Base qualities are missing; no much larger clone stands one base away. Instrument on record: Illumina NovaSeq 6000. TCR cDNA was synthesized by 5'RACE template switching, which introduced a universal primer site and unique molecular identifiers. Priming for cDNA synthesis came from both the TCR alpha and TCR beta constant segments. Library amplification involved two PCR steps, and the second step added sample barcodes and sequencing adapters. Sequencing of libraries was performed on Illumina HiSeq 2500 (2x100 bp) or NovaSeq (2x150 bp). In the original analysis: Demultiplexing of reads and collapsing into UMI consensus sequences were performed with MIGEC, and V(D)J alignment was carried out with MiXCR. Using edgeR on replicate PBMC samples, clonotypes were called vaccine-responding if FDR was below 0.01 and the log2 fold change was above 5 up to day 15. Bulk clonotypes were assigned CD4 or CD8 identity according to which sequenced CD4 or CD8 repertoire held them at higher abundance. The public reads were run again by TCRdb, first through fastp at Q25 and then through MiXCR, and only productive beta chains were kept. Records with the same CDR3 protein are collapsed into one entry carrying the most frequent genes and DNA. The V and J calls and clone size come from TCRdb's table, not from the authors' own analysis. The sample has approximately 160,000 distinct CDR3 sequences on record, about a tenth of them singletons. The ten largest clonotypes hold 35% to 40% of the sample.

This record belongs to a study of T cells after yellow fever vaccination (dated by TCRdb to the late 2010s). For the wider study: Libraries from fractions with low cell numbers were prepared with the SMART-Seq v4 Ultra Low Input RNA kit. To follow T-cell clones before and after both primary and booster YFV17D yellow fever vaccination, bulk TCR alpha and beta repertoires underwent longitudinal sequencing. Two healthy male donors made up the cohort, one aged 18 to 29 years and the other aged 30 to 40 years. Blood was drawn at multiple timepoints before and after primary and secondary immunization, with bulk PBMC replicates and cell subsets isolated. General study outcomes and caveats: After the booster, most clones that had expanded after primary vaccination were detected again (almost 97% of CD4 and more than 85% of CD8), suggesting broad maintenance of memory. The secondary T-cell response was weaker than the primary response but faster, peaking on day 5 instead of day 15. Only a couple of donors were included in the study, so the extent to which the findings can be generalized is limited. Computational filtering was required because FACS-sorted repertoires could contain abundant contaminating clonotypes from the bulk population. A small fraction of clonotypes showed up in both the CD4 and CD8 compartments, probably as a result of convergent recombination.

Per the publication, the treatment or condition label means: live attenuated yellow fever vaccine strain. A standard Ficoll-Paque protocol was used to isolate PBMCs from peripheral blood. Dynabeads CD4 and CD8 positive selection kits were used to isolate CD4 and CD8 T-cell fractions. TriZol was used to extract RNA from bulk PBMCs, from CD4 and CD8 fractions, and from dextramer-positive and dextramer-negative fractions. There are 13 amino acids in the CDR3, from cysteine to phenylalanine inclusive. Kept here is only the CDR3 DNA, which spans 39 bases and is read in frame from base 1. Sequences MNHNY (CDR1) and SVGAGI (CDR2) are obtained from the germline V gene (reference sequence). At the junction V is shortened by 6 bases and J by 5 bases, with 14 bases in between.

This clonotype originated in a man younger than 35 who received the YFV17D yellow fever vaccine. Sample: CD8+ T cells sorted from PBMCs, taken 45 days after the yellow fever booster vaccination. The chain is encoded by TRBV6-6 joined to TRBJ2-7; the D gene identity is not certain. The CDR3 amino acid sequence is: CASSPQRKDEQYF. The DNA sequence follows: TGTGCCAGCAGCCCACAGAGAAAGGACGAGCAGTACTTC.